The 25 T cell receptor beta chains reported below all come from one sample, sequenced in a study of blood T cells in healthy people across ages. A second PCR, run for roughly 7 to 11 cycles, used a sample-barcoded 5' primer plus a J-beta primer mix. TCRdb called the 5' RACE reads again in MiXCR, with one record for every CDR3 protein. The sample shows about 680,000 distinct CDR3 sequences, 45% to 50% of them seen only once. Sequenced input: blood. These receptors were taken from a woman aged 60-75 years in good health.

V gene TRBV4-2 combines with J gene TRBJ2-7; D might be TRBD1 (5 bases). This CDR3 has 14 amino acids. The V and J ends lost 1 base and 2 bases respectively, with 9 bases between them. Germline lookup yields CDR1 LGHNA and CDR2 YNFKEQ. The CDR3 is CASSQGRQTYEQYF. The DNA of the CDR3 is TGTGCCAGCAGCCAAGGCCGACAGACCTACGAGCAGTACTTC.

A remark on this clonotype: Its ends do not fully match the called genes, so a read error is possible. The V and J genes are TRBV27 and TRBJ2-7; no reliable D call. This CDR3 is built from 11 residues. Germline CDR1 and CDR2: MNHEY and SMNVEV (reference sequence). CDR3 protein: CAISFAYEQYF. Here the CDR3 DNA reads TGTGCCATCAGTTTCGCCTACGAGCAGTACTTC.

This clonotype was detected only a few times. The rearrangement links TRBV7-4 to TRBJ1-1, with D hard to call. Trimming shortened V by 2 bases and J by 5 bases, and 0 bases separated the two germline ends. Germline V lookup: CDR1 SGHVT, CDR2 SQSDAQ. The CDR3 covers 10 residues. DNA for the CDR3: TGTGCCAGCAGCTTAACTGAAGCTTTCTTT. Translation: CASSLTEAFF.

This clonotype was recorded at least ten times. V gene TRBV29-1 combines with J gene TRBJ2-7; D may be TRBD2 (6 bases). Germline CDR1 reads SQVTM; CDR2 reads ANQGSEA. V was clipped by 4 bases and J by 3 bases, with 13 bases between them. CDR3 size: 13 residues. CDR3 nucleotide sequence: TGCAGCGTTGCTAGCGTGGGAGTCTACGAGCAGTACTTC. It is translated as CSVASVGVYEQYF.

The chain carries TRBV28 and TRBJ1-6; D is uncertain. The V end was cut by 7 bases, the J end by 9 bases, with 19 bases between. This CDR3 has 15 amino acids. In germline, CDR1 is MDHEN, CDR2 SYDVKM. As DNA, the CDR3 is TGTGCCAGCAAACTTCTTCGAGGGATAAGTTCACCCCTCCACTTT. This encodes CASKLLRGISSPLHF.

A note on this clonotype: The junction and the germline gene differ at one end; a read error may be behind it. The chain uses TRBV4-3 and TRBJ1-1; TRBD1 agrees at 11 bases. The CDR3 loop spans 16 amino acids. The germline CDR1 and CDR2 sequences are LGHNA and YSLEER. CDR3 DNA sequence: TGCGCCGGCAGCCGGGGACAGGGGGGGGCGAGCACTGAAGCTTTCTTT. The encoded protein is CAGSRGQGGASTEAFF.

This clonotype turned up a few times. The V call is TRBV15, the J call TRBJ2-3, with 12 positions matching TRBD2. Germline V gene lookup returns CDR1 LNHNV and CDR2 YYDKDF (reference sequence). The CDR3 has 13 residues. V trimming: 5 bases; J trimming: 8 bases; junction bases outside the gene matches: 2. The CDR3 DNA reads TGTGCCACCAGCCTAGCGGGAGGGAGTACGCAGTATTTT. The encoded protein is CATSLAGGSTQYF.

This clonotype was observed a few times. CDR3 DNA sequence: TGTGCCAGCAGCTTAACGACCGCGGGAGGGGAAAACATTCAGTACTTC. It yields the protein CASSLTTAGGENIQYF. This chain links TRBV7-3 with TRBJ2-4; 9 bases line up with TRBD2. The V segment lost 0 bases and the J segment 5 bases; nucleotides outside the gene matches: 5. This CDR3 spans 16 amino acids. Germline CDR1 SGHTA, CDR2 FQGTGA.

CDR3 protein: CASSPSDRSTYEQYF. The CDR3 DNA is TGTGCCAGCAGTCCATCCGACAGGAGCACCTACGAGCAGTACTTC. This chain connects TRBV28 to TRBJ2-7, with D maybe TRBD1 (6 bases). V lost 5 bases and J lost 2, with 16 bases in between. Germline V gene sequence: CDR1 MDHEN, CDR2 SYDVKM. This CDR3 contains 15 residues.

This clonotype has ten or more counts. The rearrangement links TRBV28 to TRBJ2-1; perhaps TRBD2 as D (5 bases). The CDR3 is made up of 12 amino acids. The germline CDR1 and CDR2 sequences are MDHEN and SYDVKM. The ends were cut back, 6 bases at V and 8 bases at J, with 11 bases in the middle. The CDR3 loop is CASRRTGYEQFF. CDR3 nucleotides: TGTGCCAGCAGAAGGACGGGATATGAGCAGTTCTTC. Using reference TRBV28 and TRBJ2-1 for the parts outside the CDR3, the full variable domain is DVKVTQSSRYLVKRTGEKVFLECVQDMDHENMFWYRQDPGLGLRLIYFSYDVKMKEKGDIPEGYSVSREKKERFSLILESASTNQTSMYLCASRRTGYEQFFGPGTRLTVL.

The chain has TRBV20-1 and TRBJ2-1, with 7 bases lining up with TRBD2. This CDR3 spans 12 amino acids. V trimming: 6 bases; J trimming: 4 bases; junction bases outside the gene matches: 3. Germline CDR1 DFQATT, CDR2 SNEGSKA (reference sequence). The chain's CDR3 is CSATREYNEQFF. For the CDR3, the DNA is TGCAGTGCAACGCGGGAGTACAATGAGCAGTTCTTC.

The chain uses TRBV4-2 and TRBJ2-7, with D perhaps TRBD2 (6 bases). V gave up 0 bases and J gave up 1 base, with 13 bases separating them. The CDR3 contains 16 residues. The V gene's germline CDR1 is LGHNA and CDR2 YNFKEQ. CDR3 region: CASSQEGTGGSYEQYF. Here the CDR3 DNA reads TGTGCCAGCAGCCAAGAAGGGACTGGCGGTTCCTACGAGCAGTACTTC.

As regards this clonotype: One end of the junction does not line up with germline, which may come from a read error. DNA of the CDR3: TGTGCTAGCAGCCGGGACAGGCGGTCCACCGGGGAGCTGTTTTTT. This codes for CASSRDRRSTGELFF. V and J are TRBV7-7 and TRBJ2-2; 8 bases are a match to TRBD1. Germline values: CDR1 SSHAT, CDR2 FNYEAQ (reference sequence). CDR3 length: 15 residues.

In its sample, this clonotype was seen a few times. The chain has TRBV7-8 and TRBJ2-6, with no clear D. The CDR3 consists of 16 residues. Germline loops: CDR1 SGHVS, CDR2 FQNEAQ. V lost 1 base to trimming and J lost 0 bases, with 7 bases between them. The chain's CDR3 is CASSLVSSSGANVLTF. DNA for the CDR3: TGTGCCAGCAGCTTAGTATCGAGCTCTGGGGCCAACGTCCTGACTTTC.

This clonotype appeared a few times. The rearrangement links TRBV20-1 to TRBJ1-6; unclear D gene. The CDR3 is made up of 16 amino acids. CDR1 is DFQATT, CDR2 SNEGSKA, per germline (reference sequence). V was trimmed by 5 bases and J by 3 bases, leaving 17 bases between them. The CDR3 region has the DNA TGCAGTGCTCACAGAGAGGAGAATTTCTATAATTCACCCCTCCACTTT. Protein product: CSAHREENFYNSPLHF.

The J gene is TRBJ2-5, the V gene TRBV12-3 or TRBV12-4, with 7 positions matching TRBD1. The CDR3 contains 14 residues. J gave up 2 bases and V 7 bases, and 7 bases lay outside the gene matches. The CDR3 region has the DNA TGTGCCAGCACCCCCGGGACAGAACAAGAGACCCAGTACTTC. Protein sequence: CASTPGTEQETQYF.

The table lists this clonotype with a few counts. The chain employs TRBV4-2 and TRBJ2-3; D call uncertain. Germline V gives CDR1 LGHNA, CDR2 YNFKEQ. Trimming left V 5 bases short and J 2 bases short, with 17 bases between. CDR3 length: 16 residues. As DNA, the CDR3 is TGTGCCAGCAGCACTCTCCTGGACGGTTACACAGATACGCAGTATTTT. Its translation: CASSTLLDGYTDTQYF.

This clonotype showed up just a few times. The V and J genes are TRBV29-1 and TRBJ2-6; a weak D match, TRBD1 (5 bases). CDR3 size: 14 residues. Deletions cut 6 bases from V and 1 base from J, with 10 bases between. The germline gives CDR1 SQVTM, CDR2 ANQGSEA. CDR3 sequence reads: CSVSQGSGANVLTF. The CDR3 nucleotides read TGCAGCGTCTCCCAGGGTTCTGGGGCCAACGTCCTGACTTTC.

This clonotype was observed many times. The chain joins TRBV7-2 to TRBJ1-5, with 7 bases matching TRBD1. The length of the CDR3 is 17 residues. Per germline, CDR1 SGHTA and CDR2 FQGNSA. Trimming cost V 1 base and J 0 bases; bases outside gene matches: 6. The CDR3 spells CASSLDGRGYSNQPQHF. In DNA, the CDR3 is TGTGCCAGCAGCTTAGATGGCAGGGGGTATAGCAATCAGCCCCAGCATTTT. The full variable domain, in which reference TRBV7-2 and TRBJ1-5 provide the parts outside the CDR3, is GAGVSQSPSNKVTEKGKDVELRCDPISGHTALYWYRQSLGQGLEFLIYFQGNSAPDKSGLPSDRFSAERTGGSVSTLTIQRTQQEDSAVYLCASSLDGRGYSNQPQHFGDGTRLSIL.

The chain couples TRBV20-1 to TRBJ2-3, with 9 bases identical to TRBD2. CDR3 length: 15 residues. V gave up 4 bases and J gave up 1 base; unmatched junction bases: 6. Germline V gives CDR1 DFQATT, CDR2 SNEGSKA (reference sequence). The CDR3 loop reads CSATALAGRTDTQYF. The DNA of the CDR3 is TGCAGTGCTACCGCGCTAGCGGGACGCACAGATACGCAGTATTTT.

The V gene is TRBV29-1, the J gene TRBJ2-1; D not resolved. Germline values: CDR1 SQVTM, CDR2 ANQGSEA. The CDR3 length is 14 residues. V was clipped by 7 bases and J by 3 bases, with 16 bases between them. CDR3 in amino acids: CSALPGRNYNEQFF. The CDR3 DNA follows: TGCAGCGCCCTGCCCGGCAGGAACTACAATGAGCAGTTCTTC.

The genes are TRBV5-6 and TRBJ2-1; D call uncertain. This CDR3 is built from 14 residues. Germline V gene lookup returns CDR1 SGHDT and CDR2 YYEEEE. The V gene lost 2 bases and the J gene lost 2 bases, with 8 bases spanning the gap. The chain's CDR3 is CASSFAPAYNEQFF. The DNA for the CDR3 is TGTGCCAGCAGCTTCGCGCCAGCCTACAATGAGCAGTTCTTC.

The rearrangement links TRBV28 to TRBJ2-7, with D unresolved. The V end lost 6 bases, the J end lost 7 bases, and 25 bases lay between the germline ends. The CDR3 runs to 16 residues. Per germline, CDR1 MDHEN and CDR2 SYDVKM. The CDR3 region has the DNA TGTGCCAGCAGCCCGATTGACCTCTCCTCCTACAATGAGCAGTACTTC. It translates to CASSPIDLSSYNEQYF.

This clonotype was recorded a few times. The rearrangement uses TRBV20-1 and TRBJ1-2, with 7 bases fitting TRBD1. From germline, CDR1 is DFQATT and CDR2 SNEGSKA (reference sequence). This CDR3 is 14 amino acids long. The trim removed 1 base at V and 0 bases at J, leaving 2 bases unmatched. Here the CDR3 reads CSARGTGSNYGYTF. Written as DNA, the CDR3 is TGCAGTGCTAGAGGGACAGGCTCTAACTATGGCTACACCTTC.

This clonotype appeared a few times. The gene calls are TRBV7-2 and TRBJ2-1; 8 bases line up with TRBD1. The CDR3 is 17 residues long. Germline loops: CDR1 SGHTA, CDR2 FQGNSA. The V segment lost 4 bases and the J segment 7 bases; nucleotides outside the gene matches: 15. The CDR3 coding sequence is TGTGCCAGCAGCTCCCCTCGCAGGGACAGGAATCTTAATGAGCAGTTCTTC. This sequence encodes CASSSPRRDRNLNEQFF.